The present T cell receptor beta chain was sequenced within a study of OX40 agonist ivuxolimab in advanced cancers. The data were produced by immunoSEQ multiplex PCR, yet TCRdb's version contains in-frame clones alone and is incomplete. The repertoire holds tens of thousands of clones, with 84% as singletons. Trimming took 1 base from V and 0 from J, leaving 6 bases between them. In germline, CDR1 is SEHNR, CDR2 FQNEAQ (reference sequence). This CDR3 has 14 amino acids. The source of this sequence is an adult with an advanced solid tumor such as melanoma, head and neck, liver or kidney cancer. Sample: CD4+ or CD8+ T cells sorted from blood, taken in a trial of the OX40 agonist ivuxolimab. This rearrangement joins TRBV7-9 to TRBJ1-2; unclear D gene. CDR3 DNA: TGTGCCAGCAGCTTAGGCGATCCTAACTATGGCTACACCTTC. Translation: CASSLGDPNYGYTF.